The 26 T cell receptor beta chains listed next were all sequenced from one sample in a study of blood T cell repertoires in COVID-19. Produced via immunoSEQ multiplex PCR; TCRdb's table is partial and in-frame only. The sample holds almost 250,000 clones, 86% seen once. The sequencing sample was made of peripheral blood. The receptors here all came from a woman in her sixties or seventies who had recovered from COVID-19.

The chain links TRBV10-2 to TRBJ2-7; D gene uncertain. This CDR3 is 16 amino acids long. V dropped 6 bases and J dropped 2 bases, with 20 bases sitting between them. Germline V CDR1 and CDR2: WSHSY, SAAADI. This chain's CDR3 is CASRREALPYPYEQYF. The CDR3 DNA reads TGCGCCAGCAGAAGAGAGGCACTTCCATATCCCTACGAGCAGTACTTC.

This chain joins TRBV9 and TRBJ1-2; TRBD1 agrees at 8 bases. The germline CDR1 and CDR2 sequences are SGDLS and YYNGEE. The ends lost 4 bases at V and 5 bases at J; junction bases unmatched: 7. There are 14 residues in the CDR3. DNA for the CDR3: TGTGCCAGCAGCCTAACAGGGGGAGGTTATGGCTACACCTTC. Protein sequence: CASSLTGGGYGYTF.

V gene TRBV6-5 combines with J gene TRBJ1-1; weak D call: TRBD1 (5 bases). In germline, CDR1 is MNHEY, CDR2 SVGAGI. The V end lost 6 bases, the J end lost 6 bases, and 8 bases lay between the germline ends. The CDR3 spans 11 residues. CDR3 in amino acids: CASSDSPEAFF. For the CDR3, the DNA is TGTGCCAGCAGCGACAGCCCTGAAGCTTTCTTT.

The chain links TRBV10-3 to TRBJ2-7; 10 bases fit TRBD1. The V gene end was trimmed by 8 bases and the J gene end by 0 bases; junction bases not matched to a gene: 1. The length of the CDR3 is 13 residues. Germline loops: CDR1 ENHRY, CDR2 SYGVKD. CDR3 residues: CAIRDRGSYEQYF. The CDR3 DNA sequence: TGTGCCATCCGGGACAGGGGCTCCTACGAGCAGTACTTC.

CDR3 in amino acids: CASGRDREFRGNTIYF. The CDR3 DNA reads TGTGCCAGCGGCCGGGACAGGGAGTTTCGGGGAAACACCATATATTTT. The rearrangement uses TRBV7-8 and TRBJ1-3; 9 bases match TRBD1. V lost 8 bases to trimming and J lost 4 bases; unmatched junction nucleotides: 12. Per the germline V gene, CDR1 is SGHVS and CDR2 is FQNEAQ. The CDR3 loop spans 16 amino acids.

This clone was recorded a few times. The CDR3 coding sequence is TGTGCCAGCAGTCCCCTTGGCACAGATACGCAGTATTTT. This sequence encodes CASSPLGTDTQYF. V and J are TRBV6-2 or TRBV6-3 and TRBJ2-3; D call uncertain. Germline V gene sequence: CDR1 MNHEY, CDR2 SVGEGT. The CDR3 runs 13 residues. V lost 5 bases and J lost 1, with 7 bases in between.

The chain combines TRBV5-1 with TRBJ2-2; D is perhaps TRBD1 (5 bases). This CDR3 comprises 16 residues. Between the trimmed V and J ends, which lost 0 bases and 2 bases, there was a span of 11 bases. Per germline, CDR1 SGHRS and CDR2 YFSETQ. CDR3: CASSLEDNLNTGELFF. As DNA, the CDR3 is TGCGCCAGCAGCTTGGAGGACAACCTAAACACCGGGGAGCTGTTTTTT.

The chain carries TRBV9 and TRBJ2-7; 10 bases line up with TRBD1. V dropped 5 bases and J dropped 3; count of bases not matched to a gene: 14. The CDR3 is 17 amino acids. Per the germline V gene, CDR1 is SGDLS and CDR2 is YYNGEE. As DNA, the CDR3 is TGTGCCAGCAGTGATTCTCCCGGGACAGGGGATATCTACGAGCAGTACTTC. Residues: CASSDSPGTGDIYEQYF.

The chain recombines TRBV7-6 with TRBJ1-6, with 7 nucleotides matching TRBD1. V was pared by 1 base and J by 10 bases, with 7 bases of the junction left unmatched. Germline V gene lookup returns CDR1 SGHVS and CDR2 FNYEAQ. The CDR3 is 15 amino acids. CDR3 protein: CASSLGIGTDSPLHF. The CDR3 bases are TGTGCCAGCAGCTTAGGGATAGGGACAGACTCACCCCTCCACTTT. Using reference TRBV7-6 and TRBJ1-6 for the parts outside the CDR3, the full variable domain is GAGVSQSPRYKVTKRGQDVALRCDPISGHVSLYWYRQALGQGPEFLTYFNYEAQQDKSGLPNDRFSAERPEGSISTLTIQRTEQRDSAMYRCASSLGIGTDSPLHFGNGTRLTVT.

This clone was recorded only once. This chain connects TRBV11-2 to TRBJ1-1; D is possibly TRBD1 (6 bases). The CDR3 runs 16 residues. Trimming left V 1 base short and J 2 bases short, with 14 bases between. Per germline, CDR1 SGHAT and CDR2 FQNNGV. CDR3 loop: CASSLVGGVGNTEAFF. The DNA of the CDR3 is TGTGCCAGCAGCTTAGTTGGGGGCGTCGGTAACACTGAAGCTTTCTTT.

This sequence joins TRBV27 and TRBJ2-4; TRBD1 agrees at 11 bases. The CDR3 has 17 amino acids. Germline assignment: CDR1 MNHEY and CDR2 SMNVEV (reference sequence). The junction had 7 bases not matched to a gene; V was cut back by 5 bases and J by 1 base. For the CDR3, the DNA is TGTGCCAGCAGTAGGCGGACAGGGGGCGAGGCCAAAAACATTCAGTACTTC. Its protein product is CASSRRTGGEAKNIQYF.

This clone is a singleton in its sample. CDR3 sequence: CSVHRGTDTQYF. The DNA of the CDR3 is TGCAGCGTACACAGGGGGACAGATACGCAGTATTTT. The chain combines TRBV29-1 with TRBJ2-3; 8 nucleotides agree with TRBD1. Trimming cost V 6 bases and J 3 bases; bases outside gene matches: 2. Germline CDR1 and CDR2: SQVTM and ANQGSEA. This CDR3 is built from 12 residues.

Comments on this clone: Other DNA variants within this sample encode the same CDR3. The genes are TRBV28 and TRBJ1-2, with no clear D. V was shortened by 6 bases and J by 2 bases, with 7 bases between the two germline ends. In germline, CDR1 is MDHEN, CDR2 SYDVKM. The CDR3 consists of 12 residues. CDR3 sequence reads: CASRSGNYGYTF. The CDR3 nucleotides are TGTGCCAGCAGATCCGGGAACTATGGCTACACCTTC.

This clone appeared a few times. This chain joins TRBV5-1 and TRBJ2-5; 10 bases line up with TRBD1. Germline-derived CDR1 and CDR2 are SGHRS and YFSETQ. The CDR3 spans 15 residues. V gave up 7 bases and J gave up 2 bases; unmatched junction bases: 8. This chain's CDR3 is CASRTGGLGQETQYF. The DNA for the CDR3 is TGCGCCAGCCGGACAGGGGGGCTCGGGCAAGAGACCCAGTACTTC.

The V gene is TRBV29-1, the J gene TRBJ1-3; D not resolved. CDR3 size: 13 residues. The germline V gene encodes CDR1 SQVTM and CDR2 ANQGSEA. V was clipped by 6 bases and J by 4 bases, with 13 bases between them. The CDR3 DNA follows: TGCAGCGTGAGAAGAAACGTGGGAAACACCATATATTTT. This codes for CSVRRNVGNTIYF.

V usage is TRBV10-3 and J usage is TRBJ2-5; a possible D gene is TRBD1 (5 bases). Trimming removed 6 bases from V and 2 bases from J, with 7 bases in between. CDR3 size: 12 residues. The germline gives CDR1 ENHRY, CDR2 SYGVKD. CDR3 bases: TGTGCCATCAGCAGGGAACAAGAGACCCAGTACTTC. Residues: CAISREQETQYF.

The chain joins TRBV7-2 to TRBJ2-1; TRBD1 might be the D (6 bases). The V and J ends lost 10 bases and 6 bases respectively, with 16 bases between them. The CDR3 has 13 residues. From germline, CDR1 is SGHTA and CDR2 FQGNSA. In DNA form, the CDR3 reads TGTGCCAACATCCAAGGGGACACCAATGAGCAGTTCTTC. This sequence encodes CANIQGDTNEQFF.

The genes are TRBV4-3 and TRBJ1-4, with 10 bases matching TRBD1. The CDR3 covers 17 residues. CDR1 and CDR2 from the germline V gene are LGHNA and YSLEER. The V gene end was trimmed by 4 bases and the J gene end by 8 bases; junction bases not matched to a gene: 13. The DNA for the CDR3 is TGCGCCAGCAGCCTCTTTCCCAGGGGACAGGGGCAGGAAAAACTGTTTTTT. Translation gives CASSLFPRGQGQEKLFF.

In the case of this clone: This sample also contains other DNA sequences that code for the same CDR3. The chain uses TRBV5-1 and TRBJ1-5; 8 positions match TRBD1. J lost 7 bases, V lost 0 bases, and 3 bases had no gene match. This CDR3 is 14 amino acids long. Germline V gene data show CDR1 as SGHRS and CDR2 as YFSETQ. CDR3 in amino acids: CASSLAGGAQPQHF. The CDR3 coding sequence is TGCGCCAGCAGCTTGGCAGGGGGCGCCCAGCCCCAGCATTTT.

The V call is TRBV29-1, the J call TRBJ1-2; TRBD1 might be the D (6 bases). Germline loops: CDR1 SQVTM, CDR2 ANQGSEA. Trimming removed 4 bases at V and 4 bases at J, with 16 bases between. There are 14 residues in the CDR3. DNA of the CDR3: TGCAGCGTTGTGATGGGGACACAGTCCTATGGCTACACCTTC. Translating it yields CSVVMGTQSYGYTF.

The V call is TRBV28, the J call TRBJ2-1, with a possible D match to TRBD1 (6 bases). V gave up 6 bases and J gave up 0 bases, with 12 bases separating them. This CDR3 contains 15 residues. Per the germline V gene, CDR1 is MDHEN and CDR2 is SYDVKM. The CDR3 DNA sequence: TGTGCCAGCAGCACGGACAGCAGCTCCTACAATGAGCAGTTCTTC. Its translation: CASSTDSSSYNEQFF.

The V and J genes are TRBV19 and TRBJ2-7; TRBD1 matches at 8 bases. Germline V CDR1 and CDR2: LNHDA, SQIVND (reference sequence). This CDR3 has 14 residues. V was clipped by 7 bases and J by 1 base; unmatched bases: 6. CDR3 protein: CASNEDRASYEQYF. CDR3 DNA sequence: TGTGCCAGTAACGAGGACAGGGCGTCCTACGAGCAGTACTTC.

The chain combines TRBV7-3 with TRBJ2-5; D is undetermined. Between the trimmed V and J ends, which lost 2 bases and 3 bases, there was a span of 7 bases. This CDR3 contains 13 residues. Germline V gene data show CDR1 as SGHTA and CDR2 as FQGTGA. CDR3 bases: TGTGCCAGCAGCTTAGGGCAGAAAGAGACCCAGTACTTC. Translating gives CASSLGQKETQYF.

V is TRBV18 and J is TRBJ2-7; 7 bases fit TRBD1. The CDR3 length is 14 residues. V shed 3 bases, J shed 4 bases, and the junction held 6 bases outside the gene matches. Looked up from germline, CDR1 is KGHSH and CDR2 is LQKENI. The CDR3 spells CASSPGTVFYEQYF. As DNA, the CDR3 is TGTGCCAGCTCACCGGGGACAGTTTTTTACGAGCAGTACTTC.

This sequence joins TRBV9 and TRBJ2-5, with a weak D call TRBD1 (6 bases). Trimming left V 3 bases short and J 5 bases short, with 11 bases between. This CDR3 is built from 13 residues. Looked up from germline, CDR1 is SGDLS and CDR2 is YYNGEE. Written as DNA, the CDR3 is TGTGCCAGCAGCGCACAGGGTGGGGAGACCCAGTACTTC. Protein sequence: CASSAQGGETQYF.

The chain couples TRBV5-1 to TRBJ2-7, with D hard to call. CDR1 is SGHRS and CDR2 is YFSETQ in the germline V gene. Trimming pared 0 bases from V and 0 bases from J, leaving 7 bases between. This CDR3 has 14 residues. CDR3 in DNA: TGCGCCAGCAGCTTGGTTTCAGACTCCTACGAGCAGTACTTC. Protein: CASSLVSDSYEQYF.